The TCR beta chain under discussion was sequenced for a study of T cells after yellow fever vaccination. TCRdb fed the 5' RACE reads into MiXCR, producing one record per CDR3 protein. The data show some 15,000 distinct CDR3 sequences, about 7.3% seen once. V dropped 8 bases and J dropped 5; count of bases not matched to a gene: 18. There are 16 residues in the CDR3. CDR1 GTSNPN and CDR2 SVGIG come from the germline V gene (reference sequence). This clonotype occurred many times. The source was PBMCs, either bulk or a sorted T-cell subset (CD4+, CD8+, memory, or dextramer-sorted; not recorded which), collected on the day of the yellow fever booster vaccination. The receptor comes from a man between 18 and 29 years old who received the YFV17D yellow fever vaccine. The chain has TRBV30 and TRBJ1-1; 9 nucleotides align to TRBD1. DNA of the CDR3: TGTGCCCGAGGTGGTCTGATGGACAGGGGCCGGACTGAAGCTTTCTTT. Its translation is CARGGLMDRGRTEAFF. Together with reference TRBV30 and TRBJ1-1, the CDR3 gives the full variable domain: SQTIHQWPATLVQPVGSPLSLECTVEGTSNPNLYWYRQAAGRGLQLLFYSVGIGQISSEVPQNLSASRPQDRQFILSSKKLLLSDSGFYLCARGGLMDRGRTEAFFGQGTRLTVV.